The T cell receptor (beta chain) described here comes from a study of shared clonotypes between healthy human individuals. The study drew its donors from healthy HIV-negative adults without recent acute infections or vaccinations. The assay was run at deep level. The unsorted PBMC replicate PCRs were performed with about 300 ng DNA, tens of thousands of T cell genomes. Clones were sequenced by immunoSEQ multiplex PCR, and TCRdb holds only the in-frame ones, with some missing. Of 450,000 to 500,000 clones in the sample, approximately 80% were seen once. The CDR3 extends over 13 amino acids. J was trimmed by 7 bases and V by 8 bases; bases with no gene match: 5. Looked up from germline, CDR1 is MNHEY and CDR2 is SMNVEV (reference sequence). This clone occurred a few times. Its antigen remains unidentified. Points from the study as a whole: Among donors, the sharing of clonotypes was expected to be influenced by sequencing depth.

The rearrangement links TRBV27 to TRBJ1-3; 10 bases line up with TRBD1. Sequencing used PBMCs. The sequence derives from a woman between 40 and 55 years old in good health. Some clones in this sample may be carry-over from other donors' samples. CDR3 coding DNA: TGTGCCAGCGGGACAGGGGCCAGGAACACCATATATTTT. Translating it yields CASGTGARNTIYF.